This TCR beta chain was sequenced during a study of T cell changes during pregnancy in multiple sclerosis. Sequencing used immunoSEQ multiplex PCR; TCRdb keeps in-frame clones, though not all of them. This sample has some 74,000 clones, with around 94% found just once. The material was peripheral blood, obtained before pregnancy. This receptor was taken from a female donor with multiple sclerosis, enrolled in a pregnancy study.

The DNA for the CDR3 is TGTGCCAGCAGAAACACTAGGAACCATGAGCAGTTCTTC. Protein sequence: CASRNTRNHEQFF. The gene calls are TRBV6-5 and TRBJ2-1, with D maybe TRBD2 (5 bases). V lost 6 bases, J lost 8 bases, and 14 bases lay in between. There are 13 residues in the CDR3. The germline CDR1 and CDR2 sequences are MNHEY and SVGAGI.